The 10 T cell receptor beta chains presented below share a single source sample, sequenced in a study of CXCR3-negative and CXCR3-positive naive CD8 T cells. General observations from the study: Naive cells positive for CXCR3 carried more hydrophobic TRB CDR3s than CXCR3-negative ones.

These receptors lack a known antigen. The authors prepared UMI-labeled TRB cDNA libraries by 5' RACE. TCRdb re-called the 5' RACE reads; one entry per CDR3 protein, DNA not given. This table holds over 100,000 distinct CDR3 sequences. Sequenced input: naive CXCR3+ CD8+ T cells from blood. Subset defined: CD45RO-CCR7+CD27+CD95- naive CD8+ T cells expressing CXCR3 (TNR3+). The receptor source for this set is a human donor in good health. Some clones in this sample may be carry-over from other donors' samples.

CDR3 region: CASTELAGPTDTQYF. V is TRBV2 and J is TRBJ2-3; no DNA is available, so the TRBD2 call from TCRdb remains unchecked. Per germline, CDR1 SNHLY and CDR2 FYNNEI. CDR3 length: 15 residues.

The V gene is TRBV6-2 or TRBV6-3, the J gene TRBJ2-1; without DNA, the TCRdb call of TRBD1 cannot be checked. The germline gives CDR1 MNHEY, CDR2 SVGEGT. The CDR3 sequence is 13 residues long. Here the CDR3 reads CASRGRGHDEQFF.

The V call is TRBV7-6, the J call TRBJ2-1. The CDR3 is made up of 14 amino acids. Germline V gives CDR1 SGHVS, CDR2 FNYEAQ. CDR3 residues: CASSLTESYNEQFF. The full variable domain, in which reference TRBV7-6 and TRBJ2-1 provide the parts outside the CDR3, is GAGVSQSPRYKVTKRGQDVALRCDPISGHVSLYWYRQALGQGPEFLTYFNYEAQQDKSGLPNDRFSAERPEGSISTLTIQRTEQRDSAMYRCASSLTESYNEQFFGPGTRLTVL.

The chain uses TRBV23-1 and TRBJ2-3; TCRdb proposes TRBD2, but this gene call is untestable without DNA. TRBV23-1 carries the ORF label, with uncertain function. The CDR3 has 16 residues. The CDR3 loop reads CASSQFGPGVVDTQYF.

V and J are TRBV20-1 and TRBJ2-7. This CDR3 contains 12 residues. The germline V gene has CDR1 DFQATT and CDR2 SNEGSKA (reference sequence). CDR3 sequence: CSVRQTDYEQYF.

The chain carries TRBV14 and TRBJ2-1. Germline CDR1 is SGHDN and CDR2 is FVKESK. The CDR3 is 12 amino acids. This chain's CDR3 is CASRTGYNEQFF.

The CDR3 spells CASSYSIEGPLMGTRYF. The V call is TRBV6-5, the J call TRBJ2-5; no DNA is available, so the TRBD1 call from TCRdb remains unchecked. This CDR3 region has 17 residues. CDR1 and CDR2 from the germline V gene are MNHEY and SVGAGI.

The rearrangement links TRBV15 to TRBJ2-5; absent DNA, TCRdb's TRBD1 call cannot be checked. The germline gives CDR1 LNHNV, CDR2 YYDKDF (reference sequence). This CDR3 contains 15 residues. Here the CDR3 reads CATSDYRGRRETQYF.

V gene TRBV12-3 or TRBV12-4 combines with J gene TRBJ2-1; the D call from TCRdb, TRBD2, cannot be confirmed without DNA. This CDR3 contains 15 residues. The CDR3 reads CASSPLAGDYNEQFF.

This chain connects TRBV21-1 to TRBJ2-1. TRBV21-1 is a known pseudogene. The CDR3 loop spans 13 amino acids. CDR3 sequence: CASSNPVGNEQFF.